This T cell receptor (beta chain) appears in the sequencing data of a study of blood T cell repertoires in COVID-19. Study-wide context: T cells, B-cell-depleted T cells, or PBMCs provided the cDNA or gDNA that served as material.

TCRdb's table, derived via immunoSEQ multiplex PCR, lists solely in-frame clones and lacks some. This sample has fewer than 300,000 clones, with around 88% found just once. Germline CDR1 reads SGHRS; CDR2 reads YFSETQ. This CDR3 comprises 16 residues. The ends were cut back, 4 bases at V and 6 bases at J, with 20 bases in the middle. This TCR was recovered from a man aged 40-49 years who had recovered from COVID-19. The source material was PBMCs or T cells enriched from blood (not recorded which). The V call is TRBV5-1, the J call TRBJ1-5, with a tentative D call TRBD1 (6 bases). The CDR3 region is CASSNDPGGFIQPQHF. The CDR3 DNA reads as TGCGCCAGCAGCAATGACCCGGGGGGCTTTATTCAGCCCCAGCATTTT.